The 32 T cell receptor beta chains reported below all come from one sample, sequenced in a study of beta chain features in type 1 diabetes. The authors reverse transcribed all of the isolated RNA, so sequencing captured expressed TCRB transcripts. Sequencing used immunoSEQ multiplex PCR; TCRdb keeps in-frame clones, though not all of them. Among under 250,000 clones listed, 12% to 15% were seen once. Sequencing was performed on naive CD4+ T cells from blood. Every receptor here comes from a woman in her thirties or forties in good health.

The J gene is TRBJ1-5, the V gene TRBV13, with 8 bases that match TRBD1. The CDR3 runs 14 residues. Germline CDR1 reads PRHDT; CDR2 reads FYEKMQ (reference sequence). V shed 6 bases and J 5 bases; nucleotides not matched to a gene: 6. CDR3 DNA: TGTGCCAGCAGTCAGGGGGCGCGGGATCAGCCCCAGCATTTT. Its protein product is CASSQGARDQPQHF.

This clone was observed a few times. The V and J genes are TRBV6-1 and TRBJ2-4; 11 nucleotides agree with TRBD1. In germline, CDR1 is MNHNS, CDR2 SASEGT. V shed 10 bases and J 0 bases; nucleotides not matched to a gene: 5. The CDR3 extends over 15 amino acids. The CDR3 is CATPGQGVAKNIQYF. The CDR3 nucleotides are TGTGCCACCCCGGGACAGGGGGTAGCCAAAAACATTCAGTACTTC.

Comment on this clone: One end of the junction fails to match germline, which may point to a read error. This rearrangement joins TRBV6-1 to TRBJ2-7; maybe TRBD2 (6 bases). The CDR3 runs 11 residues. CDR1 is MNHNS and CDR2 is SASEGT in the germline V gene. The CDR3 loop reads CASSYQRGVHF. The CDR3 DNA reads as TGTGCCAGCAGTTATCAGCGCGGGGTACACTTC.

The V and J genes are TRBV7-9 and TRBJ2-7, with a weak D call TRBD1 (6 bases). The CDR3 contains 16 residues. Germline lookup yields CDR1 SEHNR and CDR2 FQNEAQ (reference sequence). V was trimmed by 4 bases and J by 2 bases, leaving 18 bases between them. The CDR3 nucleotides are TGTGCCAGCAGCTCCGTTCTGCGACAGGCGACCTACGAGCAGTACTTC. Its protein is CASSSVLRQATYEQYF. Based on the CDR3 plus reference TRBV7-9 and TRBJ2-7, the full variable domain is DTGVSQNPRHKITKRGQNVTFRCDPISEHNRLYWYRQTLGQGPEFLTYFQNEAQLEKSRLLSDRFSAERPKGSFSTLEIQRTEQGDSAMYLCASSSVLRQATYEQYFGPGTRLTVT.

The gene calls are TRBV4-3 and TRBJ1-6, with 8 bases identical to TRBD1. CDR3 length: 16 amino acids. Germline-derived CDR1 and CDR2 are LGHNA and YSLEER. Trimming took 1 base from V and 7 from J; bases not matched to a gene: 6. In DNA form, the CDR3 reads TGCGCCAGCAGCCAAGTCCCAGGGGGCATAAATTCACCCCTCCACTTT. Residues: CASSQVPGGINSPLHF.

The CDR3 loop reads CASSYITDTQYF. As DNA, the CDR3 is TGTGCCAGCAGCTATATCACAGATACGCAGTATTTT. The chain employs TRBV6-1 and TRBJ2-3; unclear D gene. Per the germline V gene, CDR1 is MNHNS and CDR2 is SASEGT. Trimming shortened V by 6 bases and J by 2 bases, and 6 bases separated the two germline ends. The CDR3 runs to 12 residues.

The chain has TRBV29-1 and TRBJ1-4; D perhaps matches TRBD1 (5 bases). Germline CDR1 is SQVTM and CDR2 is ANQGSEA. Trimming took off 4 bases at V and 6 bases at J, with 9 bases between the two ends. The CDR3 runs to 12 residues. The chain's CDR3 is CSVGQGYEKLFF. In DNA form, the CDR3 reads TGCAGCGTTGGGCAGGGTTATGAAAAACTGTTTTTT.

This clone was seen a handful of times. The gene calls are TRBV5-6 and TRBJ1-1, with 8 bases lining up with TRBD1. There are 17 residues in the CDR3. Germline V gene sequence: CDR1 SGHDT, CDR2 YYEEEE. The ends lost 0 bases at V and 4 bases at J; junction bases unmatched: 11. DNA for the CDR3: TGTGCCAGCAGCTTGGCTTACGACAGGGGCCGAAGCACTGAAGCTTTCTTT. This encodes CASSLAYDRGRSTEAFF.

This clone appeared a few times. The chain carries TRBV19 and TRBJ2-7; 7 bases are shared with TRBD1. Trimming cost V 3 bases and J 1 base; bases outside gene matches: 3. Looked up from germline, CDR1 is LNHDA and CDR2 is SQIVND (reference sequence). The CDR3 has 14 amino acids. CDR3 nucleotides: TGTGCCAGTAGTATCCCGGGACAGTCCTACGAGCAGTACTTC. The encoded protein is CASSIPGQSYEQYF.

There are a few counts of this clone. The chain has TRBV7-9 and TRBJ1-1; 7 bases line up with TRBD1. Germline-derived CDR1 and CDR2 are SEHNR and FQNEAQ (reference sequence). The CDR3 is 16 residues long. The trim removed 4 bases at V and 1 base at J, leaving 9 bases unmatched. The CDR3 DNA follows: TGTGCCAGCAGCTCGGGCGGACAGGTCAAGAACACTGAAGCTTTCTTT. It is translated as CASSSGGQVKNTEAFF.

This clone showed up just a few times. CDR3 loop: CASSYQFNPNYGYTF. The CDR3 region has the DNA TGTGCCAGCAGTTACCAGTTCAACCCGAACTATGGCTACACCTTC. This chain connects TRBV6-5 to TRBJ1-2; D is undetermined. CDR1 and CDR2 (germline): MNHEY, SVGAGI. The CDR3 consists of 15 residues. V shed 2 bases and J shed 2 bases, with 12 bases lying between them.

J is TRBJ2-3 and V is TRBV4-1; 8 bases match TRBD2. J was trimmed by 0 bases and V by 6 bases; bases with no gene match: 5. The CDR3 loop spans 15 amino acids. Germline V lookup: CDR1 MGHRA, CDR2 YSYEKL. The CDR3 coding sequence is TGCGCCAGCAGTCATGGACTAGCTAGCACAGATACGCAGTATTTT. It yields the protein CASSHGLASTDTQYF.

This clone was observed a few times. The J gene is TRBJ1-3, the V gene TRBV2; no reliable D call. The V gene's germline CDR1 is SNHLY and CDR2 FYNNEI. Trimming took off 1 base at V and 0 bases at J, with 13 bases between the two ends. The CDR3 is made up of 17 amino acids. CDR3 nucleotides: TGTGCCAGCAGTGAAGAATTTCGGAGCATCTCTGGAAACACCATATATTTT. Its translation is CASSEEFRSISGNTIYF.

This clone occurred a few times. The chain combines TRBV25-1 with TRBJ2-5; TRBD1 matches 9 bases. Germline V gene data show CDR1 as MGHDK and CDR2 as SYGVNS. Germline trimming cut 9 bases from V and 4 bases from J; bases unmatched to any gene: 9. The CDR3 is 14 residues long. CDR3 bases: TGTGCCAGTTCTACAGGGGGCCGGGGAGAGACCCAGTACTTC. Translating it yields CASSTGGRGETQYF.

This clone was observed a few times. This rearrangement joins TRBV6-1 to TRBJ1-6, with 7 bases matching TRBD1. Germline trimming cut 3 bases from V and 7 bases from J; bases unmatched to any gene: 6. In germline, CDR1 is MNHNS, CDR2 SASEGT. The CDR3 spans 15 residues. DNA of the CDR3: TGTGCCAGCAGTGATAGAACAGGGGACAATTCACCCCTCCACTTT. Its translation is CASSDRTGDNSPLHF.

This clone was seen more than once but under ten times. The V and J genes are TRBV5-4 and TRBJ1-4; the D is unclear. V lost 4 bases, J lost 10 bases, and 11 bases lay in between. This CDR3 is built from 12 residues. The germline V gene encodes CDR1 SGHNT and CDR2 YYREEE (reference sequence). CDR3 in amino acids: CASSGREVKLFF. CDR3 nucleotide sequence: TGTGCCAGCAGCGGGAGGGAAGTAAAACTGTTTTTT. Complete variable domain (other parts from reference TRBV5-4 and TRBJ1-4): ETGVTQSPTHLIKTRGQQVTLRCSSQSGHNTVSWYQQALGQGPQFIFQYYREEENGRGNFPPRFSGLQFPNYSSELNVNALELDDSALYLCASSGREVKLFFGSGTQLSVL.

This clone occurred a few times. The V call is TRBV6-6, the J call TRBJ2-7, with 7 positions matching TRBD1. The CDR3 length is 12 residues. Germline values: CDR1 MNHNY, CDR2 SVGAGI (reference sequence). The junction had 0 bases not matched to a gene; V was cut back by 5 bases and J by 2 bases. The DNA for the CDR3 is TGTGCCAGCAGTGGGACAGCCTACGAGCAGTACTTC. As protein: CASSGTAYEQYF.

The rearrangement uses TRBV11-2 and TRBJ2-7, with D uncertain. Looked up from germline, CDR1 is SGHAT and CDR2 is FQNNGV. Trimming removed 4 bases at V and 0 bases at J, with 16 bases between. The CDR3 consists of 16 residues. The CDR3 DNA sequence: TGTGCCAGCAGCTGGAGTTTTGGCGCGAGCTCCTACGAGCAGTACTTC. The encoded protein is CASSWSFGASSYEQYF. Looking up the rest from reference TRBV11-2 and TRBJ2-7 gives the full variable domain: EAGVAQSPRYKIIEKRQSVAFWCNPISGHATLYWYQQILGQGPKLLIQFQNNGVVDDSQLPKDRFSAERLKGVDSTLKIQPAKLEDSAVYLCASSWSFGASSYEQYFGPGTRLTVT.

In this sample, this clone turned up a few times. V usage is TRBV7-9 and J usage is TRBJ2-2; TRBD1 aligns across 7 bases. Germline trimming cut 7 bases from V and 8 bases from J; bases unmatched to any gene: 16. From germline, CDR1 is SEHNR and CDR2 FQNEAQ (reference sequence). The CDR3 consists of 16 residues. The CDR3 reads CASTPRGGEHTGELFF. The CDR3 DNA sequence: TGTGCCAGCACCCCTCGAGGGGGCGAACATACTGGGGAGCTGTTTTTT.

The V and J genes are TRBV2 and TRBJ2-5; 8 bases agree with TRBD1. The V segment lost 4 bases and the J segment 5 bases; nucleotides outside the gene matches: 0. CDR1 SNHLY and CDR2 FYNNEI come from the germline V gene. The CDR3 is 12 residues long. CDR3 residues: CASSGQGETQYF. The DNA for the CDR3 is TGTGCCAGCAGTGGACAGGGGGAGACCCAGTACTTC.

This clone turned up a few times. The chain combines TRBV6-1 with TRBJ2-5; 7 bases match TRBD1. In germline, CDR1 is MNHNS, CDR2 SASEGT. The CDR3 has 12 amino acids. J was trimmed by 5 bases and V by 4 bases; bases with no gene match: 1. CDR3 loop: CASSADRETQYF. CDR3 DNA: TGTGCCAGCAGTGCGGACAGGGAGACCCAGTACTTC.

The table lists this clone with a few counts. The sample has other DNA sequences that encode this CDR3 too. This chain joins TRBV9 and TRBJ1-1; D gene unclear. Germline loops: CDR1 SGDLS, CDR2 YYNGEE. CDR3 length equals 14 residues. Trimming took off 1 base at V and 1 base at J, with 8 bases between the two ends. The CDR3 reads CASSVSPGNTEAFF. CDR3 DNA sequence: TGTGCCAGCAGCGTAAGTCCAGGGAACACTGAAGCTTTCTTT. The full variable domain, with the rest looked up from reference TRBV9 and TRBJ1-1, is DSGVTQTPKHLITATGQRVTLRCSPRSGDLSVYWYQQSLDQGLQFLIQYYNGEERAKGNILERFSAQQFPDLHSELNLSSLELGDSALYFCASSVSPGNTEAFFGQGTRLTVV.

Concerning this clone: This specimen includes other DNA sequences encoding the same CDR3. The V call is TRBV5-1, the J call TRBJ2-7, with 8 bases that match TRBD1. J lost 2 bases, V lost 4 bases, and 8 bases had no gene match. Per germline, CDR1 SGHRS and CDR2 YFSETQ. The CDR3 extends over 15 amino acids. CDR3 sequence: CASSLGTGGTYEQYF. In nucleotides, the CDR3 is TGCGCCAGCAGCCTTGGAACAGGGGGGACCTACGAGCAGTACTTC.

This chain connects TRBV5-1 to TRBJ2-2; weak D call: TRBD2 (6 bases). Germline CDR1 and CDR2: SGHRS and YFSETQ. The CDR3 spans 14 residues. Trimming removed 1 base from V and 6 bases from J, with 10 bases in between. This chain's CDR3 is CASSLREAAGELFF. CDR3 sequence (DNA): TGCGCCAGCAGCTTGAGGGAGGCGGCCGGGGAGCTGTTTTTT.

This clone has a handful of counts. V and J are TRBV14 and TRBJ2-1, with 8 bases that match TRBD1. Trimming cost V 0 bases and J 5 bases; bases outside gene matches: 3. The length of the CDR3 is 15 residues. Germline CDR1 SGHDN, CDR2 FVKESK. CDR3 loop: CASSQDLDRDNEQFF. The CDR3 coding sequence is TGTGCCAGCAGCCAAGACTTGGACAGGGACAATGAGCAGTTCTTC.

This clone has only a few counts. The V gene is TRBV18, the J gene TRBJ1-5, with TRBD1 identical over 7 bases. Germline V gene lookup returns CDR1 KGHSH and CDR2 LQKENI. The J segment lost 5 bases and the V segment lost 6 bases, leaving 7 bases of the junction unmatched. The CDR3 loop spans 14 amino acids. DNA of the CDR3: TGTGCCAGCTCTCAGAGGGACAGTTATCAGCCCCAGCATTTT. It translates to CASSQRDSYQPQHF.

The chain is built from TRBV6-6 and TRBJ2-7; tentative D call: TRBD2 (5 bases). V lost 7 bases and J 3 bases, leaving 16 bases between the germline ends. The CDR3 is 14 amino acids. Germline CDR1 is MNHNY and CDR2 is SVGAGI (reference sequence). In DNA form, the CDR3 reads TGTGCCAGCACCCCGGTGGGGAGTTTCTACGAGCAGTACTTC. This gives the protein CASTPVGSFYEQYF.

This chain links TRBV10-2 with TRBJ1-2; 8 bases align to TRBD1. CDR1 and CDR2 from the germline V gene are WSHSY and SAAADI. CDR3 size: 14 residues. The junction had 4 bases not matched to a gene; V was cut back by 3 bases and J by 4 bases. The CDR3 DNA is TGCGCCAGCAGTGACTCAACAGGGGGCTATGGCTACACCTTC. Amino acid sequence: CASSDSTGGYGYTF.

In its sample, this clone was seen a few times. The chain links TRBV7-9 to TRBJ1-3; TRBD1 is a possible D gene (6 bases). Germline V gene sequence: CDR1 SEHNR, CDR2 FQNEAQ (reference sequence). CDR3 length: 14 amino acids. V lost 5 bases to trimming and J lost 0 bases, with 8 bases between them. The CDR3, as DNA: TGTGCCAGCAGCCCAGGGGTCTCTGGAAACACCATATATTTT. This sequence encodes CASSPGVSGNTIYF. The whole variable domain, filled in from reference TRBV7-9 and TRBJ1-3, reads DTGVSQNPRHKITKRGQNVTFRCDPISEHNRLYWYRQTLGQGPEFLTYFQNEAQLEKSRLLSDRFSAERPKGSFSTLEIQRTEQGDSAMYLCASSPGVSGNTIYFGEGSWLTVV.

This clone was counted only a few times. The CDR3 sequence is CASSRDRDYGYTF. Here the CDR3 DNA reads TGTGCCAGCAGTCGGGACAGGGATTATGGCTACACCTTC. The chain is built from TRBV6-5 and TRBJ1-2; TRBD1 matches 9 bases. CDR1 and CDR2 from the germline V gene are MNHEY and SVGAGI. The CDR3 runs to 13 residues. V lost 5 bases to trimming and J lost 5 bases; unmatched junction nucleotides: 3.

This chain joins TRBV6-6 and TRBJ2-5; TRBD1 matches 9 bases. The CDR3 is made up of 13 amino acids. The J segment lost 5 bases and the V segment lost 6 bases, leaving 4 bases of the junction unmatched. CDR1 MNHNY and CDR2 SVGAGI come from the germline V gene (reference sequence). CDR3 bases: TGTGCCAGCAGGGGGACAGGGAGGGAGACCCAGTACTTC. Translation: CASRGTGRETQYF.

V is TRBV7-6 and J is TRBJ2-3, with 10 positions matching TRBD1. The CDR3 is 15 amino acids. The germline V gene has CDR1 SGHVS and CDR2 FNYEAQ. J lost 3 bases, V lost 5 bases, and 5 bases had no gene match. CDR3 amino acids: CASSTRQGATDTQYF. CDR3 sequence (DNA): TGTGCCAGCAGCACAAGACAGGGGGCTACAGATACGCAGTATTTT.